A selection of T cell receptor beta chains follows, all from one sample in a study of CD39 and CD103 CD8 tumor-infiltrating T cells. Sequenced by immunoSEQ multiplex PCR; TCRdb stores in-frame clones only, minus some. The sample yields under 20,000 clones, about 93% seen once. The specimen was CD8+ T cells sorted from blood. The receptors originated from a human donor with head and neck squamous cell carcinoma. The CDR3 runs from the conserved cysteine through the conserved F or W. The order of the fields is J gene, V gene, D gene, clone size, CDR3 DNA, CDR3 protein. D genes are given only for firm matches. The size entry is marked missing in some rows and otherwise reads once, few, many or a size class.

>TRBJ1-2|TRBV28|TRBD1|once
TGTGCCAGCAGCCCTTCAAACAGGGGGGGTCAGAATGGCTACACCTTC
CASSPSNRGGQNGYTF
>TRBJ2-2|TRBV19|TRBD1|few
TGTGCCAGTAGTCCAACAGGGGGCACCGGGGAGCTGTTTTTT
CASSPTGGTGELFF
>TRBJ2-3|TRBV13|TRBD1|.
TGTGCCAGCAGCTCATCCTTCAGGGGGCGCGCAGATACGCAGTATTTT
CASSSSFRGRADTQYF
>TRBJ2-1|TRBV28|.|.
TGTGCCAGCAGATACACAGGCAATGAGCAGTTCTTC
CASRYTGNEQFF
>TRBJ2-7|TRBV4-2|.|.
TGTGCCAGCAGCTCCGGGGCCGGGGAGGTGAACGAGCAGTACTTC
CASSSGAGEVNEQYF
>TRBJ2-5|TRBV29-1|.|.
TGCAGCGTTGAAGATTTGTCCGAGACCCAGTACTTC
CSVEDLSETQYF
>TRBJ1-2|TRBV19|.|.
TGTGCCAGTAGTACTTCCCCGGGAGTCGGATATGGCTACACCTTC
CASSTSPGVGYGYTF
>TRBJ1-1|TRBV28|.|.
TGTGCCAGCAGTTTAGGCAACACTGAAGCTTTCTTT
CASSLGNTEAFF
>TRBJ2-2|TRBV9|TRBD2|.
TGTGCCAGCAGCGTAGTCCCTAGCGGGGGGGATTACACCGGGGAGCTGTTTTTT
CASSVVPSGGDYTGELFF
>TRBJ1-1|TRBV13|.|few
TGTGCCAGCAGACCAGACCTGAACACTGAAGCTTTCTTT
CASRPDLNTEAFF
>TRBJ2-5|TRBV28|.|.
TGTGCCACCCAAGACAAGTACCAAGAGACCCAGTACTTC
CATQDKYQETQYF